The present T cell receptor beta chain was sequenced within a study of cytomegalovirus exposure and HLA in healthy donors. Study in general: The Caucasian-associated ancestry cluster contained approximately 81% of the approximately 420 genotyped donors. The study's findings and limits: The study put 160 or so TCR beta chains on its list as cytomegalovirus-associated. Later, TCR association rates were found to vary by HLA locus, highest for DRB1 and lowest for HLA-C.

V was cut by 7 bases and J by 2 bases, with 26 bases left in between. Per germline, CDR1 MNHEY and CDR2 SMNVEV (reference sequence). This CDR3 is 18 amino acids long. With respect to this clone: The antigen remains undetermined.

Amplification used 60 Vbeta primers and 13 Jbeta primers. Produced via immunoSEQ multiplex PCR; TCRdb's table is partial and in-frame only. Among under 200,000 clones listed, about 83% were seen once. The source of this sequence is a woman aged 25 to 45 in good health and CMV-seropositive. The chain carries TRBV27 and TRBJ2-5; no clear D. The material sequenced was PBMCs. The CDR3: CASKPYPPAEPSQETQYF. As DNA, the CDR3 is TGTGCCAGCAAACCATATCCCCCCGCGGAACCCTCACAAGAGACCCAGTACTTC.